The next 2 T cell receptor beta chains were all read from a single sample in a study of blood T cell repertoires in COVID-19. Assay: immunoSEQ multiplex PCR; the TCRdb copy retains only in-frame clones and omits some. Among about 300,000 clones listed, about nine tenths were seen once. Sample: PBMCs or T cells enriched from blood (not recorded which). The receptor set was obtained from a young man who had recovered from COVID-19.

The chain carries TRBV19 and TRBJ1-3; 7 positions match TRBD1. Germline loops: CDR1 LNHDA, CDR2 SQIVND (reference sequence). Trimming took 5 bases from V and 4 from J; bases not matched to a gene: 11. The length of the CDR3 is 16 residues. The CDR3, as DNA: TGTGCCAGTAGTGCCCGACAGGGATCAAGGGGAAACACCATATATTTT. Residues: CASSARQGSRGNTIYF.

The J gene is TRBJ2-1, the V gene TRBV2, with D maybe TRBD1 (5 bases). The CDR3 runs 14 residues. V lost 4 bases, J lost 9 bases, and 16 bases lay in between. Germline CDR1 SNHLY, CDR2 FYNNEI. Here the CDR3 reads CASSAQGLVSEQFF. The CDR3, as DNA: TGTGCCAGCAGTGCTCAGGGCCTCGTTTCTGAGCAGTTCTTC.